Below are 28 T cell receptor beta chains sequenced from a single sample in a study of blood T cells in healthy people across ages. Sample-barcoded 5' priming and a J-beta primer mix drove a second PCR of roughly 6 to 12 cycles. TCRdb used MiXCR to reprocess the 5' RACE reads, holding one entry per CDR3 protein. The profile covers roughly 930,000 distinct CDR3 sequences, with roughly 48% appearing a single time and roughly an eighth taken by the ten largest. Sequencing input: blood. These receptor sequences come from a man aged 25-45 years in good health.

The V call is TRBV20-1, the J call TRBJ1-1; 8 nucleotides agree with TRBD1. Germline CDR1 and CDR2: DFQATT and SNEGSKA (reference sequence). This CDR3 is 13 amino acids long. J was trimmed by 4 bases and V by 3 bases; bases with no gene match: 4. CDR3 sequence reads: CSARTGAVTEAFF. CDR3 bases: TGCAGTGCTAGGACAGGGGCGGTCACTGAAGCTTTCTTT.

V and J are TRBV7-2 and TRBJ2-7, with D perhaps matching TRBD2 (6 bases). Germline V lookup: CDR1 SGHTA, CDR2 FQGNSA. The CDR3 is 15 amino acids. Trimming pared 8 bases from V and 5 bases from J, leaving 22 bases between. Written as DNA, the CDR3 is TGTGCCAGCGGGTTAGCCGCGGGGCTCGGCGACGAGCAGTACTTC. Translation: CASGLAAGLGDEQYF.

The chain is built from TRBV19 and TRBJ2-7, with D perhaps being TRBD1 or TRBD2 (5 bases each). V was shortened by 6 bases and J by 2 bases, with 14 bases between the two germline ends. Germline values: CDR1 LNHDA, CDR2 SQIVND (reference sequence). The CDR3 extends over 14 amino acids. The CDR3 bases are TGTGCCAGTAGCATTCCGGGACGGACCTACGAGCAGTACTTC. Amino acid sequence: CASSIPGRTYEQYF. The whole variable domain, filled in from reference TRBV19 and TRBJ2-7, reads DGGITQSPKYLFRKEGQNVTLSCEQNLNHDAMYWYRQDPGQGLRLIYYSQIVNDFQKGDIAEGYSVSREKKESFPLTVTSAQKNPTAFYLCASSIPGRTYEQYFGPGTRLTVT.

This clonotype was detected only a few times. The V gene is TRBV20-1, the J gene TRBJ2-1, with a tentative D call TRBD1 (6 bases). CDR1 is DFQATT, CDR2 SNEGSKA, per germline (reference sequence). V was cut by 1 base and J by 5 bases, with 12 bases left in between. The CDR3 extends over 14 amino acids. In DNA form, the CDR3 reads TGCAGTGCTAGAGGGGGTAGGGGGAACAATGAGCAGTTCTTC. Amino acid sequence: CSARGGRGNNEQFF.

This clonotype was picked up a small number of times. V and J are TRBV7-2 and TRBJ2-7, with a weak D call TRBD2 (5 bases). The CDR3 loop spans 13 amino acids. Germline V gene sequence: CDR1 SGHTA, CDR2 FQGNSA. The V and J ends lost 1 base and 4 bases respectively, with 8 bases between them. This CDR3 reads CASSLEEGYEQYF. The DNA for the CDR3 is TGTGCCAGCAGCTTAGAAGAGGGTTACGAGCAGTACTTC.

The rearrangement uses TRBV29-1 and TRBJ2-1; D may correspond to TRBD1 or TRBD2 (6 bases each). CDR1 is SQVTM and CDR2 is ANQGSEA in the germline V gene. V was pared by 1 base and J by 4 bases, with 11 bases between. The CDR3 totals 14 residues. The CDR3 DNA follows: TGCAGCGTTGAAGGGAGAGGGGGGTACAATGAGCAGTTCTTC. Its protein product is CSVEGRGGYNEQFF.

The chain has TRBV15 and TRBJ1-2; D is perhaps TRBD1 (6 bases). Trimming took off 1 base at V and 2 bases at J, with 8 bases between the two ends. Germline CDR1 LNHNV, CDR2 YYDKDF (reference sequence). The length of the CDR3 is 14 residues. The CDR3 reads CATSRAQGNYGYTF. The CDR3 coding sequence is TGTGCCACCAGCAGAGCACAGGGCAACTATGGCTACACCTTC.

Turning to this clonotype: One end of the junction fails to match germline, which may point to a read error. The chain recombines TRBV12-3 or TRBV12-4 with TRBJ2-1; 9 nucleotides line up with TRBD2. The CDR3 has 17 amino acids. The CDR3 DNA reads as TGTGCCAGCAGTTTTTGGGGCGGGGGGGGCTCCTACAATGAGCGGTTCTTC. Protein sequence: CASSFWGGGGSYNERFF.

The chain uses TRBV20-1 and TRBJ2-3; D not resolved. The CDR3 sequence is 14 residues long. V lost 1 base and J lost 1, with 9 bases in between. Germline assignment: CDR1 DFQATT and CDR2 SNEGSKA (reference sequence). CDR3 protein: CSARGSLGTDTQYF. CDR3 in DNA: TGCAGTGCTAGAGGCAGCCTCGGCACAGATACGCAGTATTTT.

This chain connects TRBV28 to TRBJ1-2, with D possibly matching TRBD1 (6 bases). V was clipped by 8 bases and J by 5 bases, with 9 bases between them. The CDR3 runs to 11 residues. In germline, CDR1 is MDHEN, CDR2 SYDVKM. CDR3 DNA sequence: TGTGCCAGCGGACAGACGTATGGCTACACCTTC. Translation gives CASGQTYGYTF.

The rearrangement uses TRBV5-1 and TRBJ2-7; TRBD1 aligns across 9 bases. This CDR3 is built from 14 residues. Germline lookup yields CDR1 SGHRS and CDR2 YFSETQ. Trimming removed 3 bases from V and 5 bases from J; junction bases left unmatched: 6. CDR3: CASSSTGGPNEQYF. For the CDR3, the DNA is TGCGCCAGCAGCTCCACAGGGGGCCCCAACGAGCAGTACTTC.

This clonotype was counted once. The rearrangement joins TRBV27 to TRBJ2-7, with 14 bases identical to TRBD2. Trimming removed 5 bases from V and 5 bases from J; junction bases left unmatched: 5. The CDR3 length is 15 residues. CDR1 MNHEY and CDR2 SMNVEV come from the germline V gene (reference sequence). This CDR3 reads CASSHGLAGGHEQYF. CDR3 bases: TGTGCCAGCAGTCATGGACTAGCGGGGGGCCACGAGCAGTACTTC.

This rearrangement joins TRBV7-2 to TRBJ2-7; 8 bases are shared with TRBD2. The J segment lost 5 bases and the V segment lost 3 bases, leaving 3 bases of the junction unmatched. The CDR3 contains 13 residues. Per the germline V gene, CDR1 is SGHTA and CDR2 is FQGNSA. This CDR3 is CASSLGLVDEQYF. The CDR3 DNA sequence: TGTGCCAGCAGCTTGGGACTAGTAGACGAGCAGTACTTC.

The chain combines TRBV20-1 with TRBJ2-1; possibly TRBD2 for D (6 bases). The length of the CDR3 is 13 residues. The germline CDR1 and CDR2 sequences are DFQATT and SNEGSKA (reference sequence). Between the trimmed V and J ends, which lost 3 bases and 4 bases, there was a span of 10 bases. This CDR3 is CSARHGGYNEQFF. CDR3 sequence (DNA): TGCAGTGCTAGGCACGGGGGATACAATGAGCAGTTCTTC.

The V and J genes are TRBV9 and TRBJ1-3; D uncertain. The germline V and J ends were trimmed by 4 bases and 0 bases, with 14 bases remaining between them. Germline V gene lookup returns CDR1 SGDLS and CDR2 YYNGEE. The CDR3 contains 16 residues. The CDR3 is CASSRPLGLSGNTIYF. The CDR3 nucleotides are TGTGCCAGCAGCCGCCCTTTGGGCCTCTCTGGAAACACCATATATTTT.

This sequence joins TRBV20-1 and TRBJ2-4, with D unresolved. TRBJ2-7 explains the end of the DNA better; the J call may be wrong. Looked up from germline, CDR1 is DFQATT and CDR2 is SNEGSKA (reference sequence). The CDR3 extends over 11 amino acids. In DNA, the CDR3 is TGCAGTGCTACTGGGGCCTACGAGCAGTACTTC. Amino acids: CSATGAYEQYF.

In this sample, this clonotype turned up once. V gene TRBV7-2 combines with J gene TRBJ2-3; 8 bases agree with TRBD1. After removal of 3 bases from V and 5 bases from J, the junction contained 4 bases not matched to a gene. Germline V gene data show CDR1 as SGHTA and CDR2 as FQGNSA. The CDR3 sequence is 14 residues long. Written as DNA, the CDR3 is TGTGCCAGCAGCTTTCAGACAGGGGTAGATACGCAGTATTTT. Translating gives CASSFQTGVDTQYF. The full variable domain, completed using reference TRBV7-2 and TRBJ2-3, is GAGVSQSPSNKVTEKGKDVELRCDPISGHTALYWYRQSLGQGLEFLIYFQGNSAPDKSGLPSDRFSAERTGGSVSTLTIQRTQQEDSAVYLCASSFQTGVDTQYFGPGTRLTVL.

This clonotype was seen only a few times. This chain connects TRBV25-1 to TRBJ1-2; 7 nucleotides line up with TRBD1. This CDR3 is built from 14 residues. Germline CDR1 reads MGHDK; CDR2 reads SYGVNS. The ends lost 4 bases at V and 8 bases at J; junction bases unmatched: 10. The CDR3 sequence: CASSGLGGAAGYTF. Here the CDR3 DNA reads TGTGCCAGCAGTGGGCTAGGGGGCGCGGCCGGCTACACCTTC.

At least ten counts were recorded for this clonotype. This chain's CDR3 is CASSLSTGVGQPQHF. In DNA form, the CDR3 reads TGTGCCAGCAGTTTATCAACCGGGGTTGGTCAGCCCCAGCATTTT. The chain combines TRBV27 with TRBJ1-5; D is ambiguous. The V and J ends lost 0 bases and 6 bases respectively, with 12 bases between them. The CDR3 spans 15 residues. Germline lookup yields CDR1 MNHEY and CDR2 SMNVEV (reference sequence).

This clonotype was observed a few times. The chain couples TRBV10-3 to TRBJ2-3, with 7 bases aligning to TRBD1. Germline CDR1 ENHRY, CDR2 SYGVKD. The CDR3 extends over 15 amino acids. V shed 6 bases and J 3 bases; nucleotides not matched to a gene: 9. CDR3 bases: TGTGCCATCAGCGCCAGGGGGACGCGGACAGATACGCAGTATTTT. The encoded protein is CAISARGTRTDTQYF.

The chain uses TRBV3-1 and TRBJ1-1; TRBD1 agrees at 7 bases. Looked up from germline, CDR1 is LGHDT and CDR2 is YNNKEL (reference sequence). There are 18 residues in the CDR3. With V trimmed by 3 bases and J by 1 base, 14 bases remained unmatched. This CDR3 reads CASSHMWADGQANTEAFF. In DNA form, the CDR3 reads TGTGCCAGCAGCCATATGTGGGCCGACGGACAGGCGAACACTGAAGCTTTCTTT.

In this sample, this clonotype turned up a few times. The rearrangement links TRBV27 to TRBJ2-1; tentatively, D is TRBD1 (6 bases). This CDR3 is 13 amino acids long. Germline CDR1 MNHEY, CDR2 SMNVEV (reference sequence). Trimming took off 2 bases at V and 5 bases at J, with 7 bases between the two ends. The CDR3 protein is CASSLGGHNEQFF. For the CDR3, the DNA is TGTGCCAGCAGTTTAGGGGGCCACAATGAGCAGTTCTTC.

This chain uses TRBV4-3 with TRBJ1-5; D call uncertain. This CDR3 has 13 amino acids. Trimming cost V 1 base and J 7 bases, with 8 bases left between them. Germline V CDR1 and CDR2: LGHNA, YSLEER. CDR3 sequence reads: CASSQAEEQPQHF. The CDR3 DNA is TGCGCCAGCAGCCAAGCTGAGGAGCAGCCCCAGCATTTT.

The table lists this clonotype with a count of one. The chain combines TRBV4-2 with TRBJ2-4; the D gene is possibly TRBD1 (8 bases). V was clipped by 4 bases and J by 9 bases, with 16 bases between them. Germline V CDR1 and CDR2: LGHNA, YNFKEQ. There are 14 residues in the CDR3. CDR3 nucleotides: TGTGCCAGCAGCCCTAACAGGGGGGGCCGCATTCAGTACTTC. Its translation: CASSPNRGGRIQYF.

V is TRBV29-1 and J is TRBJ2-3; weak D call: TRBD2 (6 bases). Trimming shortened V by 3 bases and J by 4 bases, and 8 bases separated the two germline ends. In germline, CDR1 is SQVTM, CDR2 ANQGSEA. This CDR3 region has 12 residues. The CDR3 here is CSVDRGADTQYF. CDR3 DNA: TGCAGCGTTGATCGCGGGGCAGATACGCAGTATTTT.

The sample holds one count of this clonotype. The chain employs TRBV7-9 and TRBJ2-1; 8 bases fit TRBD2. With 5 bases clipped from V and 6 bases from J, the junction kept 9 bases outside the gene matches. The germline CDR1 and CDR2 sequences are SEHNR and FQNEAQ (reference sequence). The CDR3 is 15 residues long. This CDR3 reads CASSHGHSGVNEQFF. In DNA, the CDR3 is TGTGCCAGCAGCCACGGTCATAGCGGGGTCAATGAGCAGTTCTTC.

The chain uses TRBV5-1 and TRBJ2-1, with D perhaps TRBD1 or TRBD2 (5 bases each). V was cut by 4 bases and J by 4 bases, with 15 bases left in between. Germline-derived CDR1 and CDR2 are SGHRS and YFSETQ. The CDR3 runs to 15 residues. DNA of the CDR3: TGCGCCAGCAGCGCCGGGACCCTACTATACAATGAGCAGTTCTTC. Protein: CASSAGTLLYNEQFF.

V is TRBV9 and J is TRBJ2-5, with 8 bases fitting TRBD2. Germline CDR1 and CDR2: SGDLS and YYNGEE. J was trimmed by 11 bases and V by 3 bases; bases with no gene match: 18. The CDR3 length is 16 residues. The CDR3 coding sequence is TGTGCCAGCAGCGCGGAACCGGGGGGGTACTCCTACGAACAGTACTTC. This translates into CASSAEPGGYSYEQYF.